This T cell receptor (beta chain) was retrieved from a study of OX40 agonist ivuxolimab in advanced cancers. On the study more broadly: Prior therapy, whether anti-PD-1, anti-PD-L1 or anti-CTLA-4, was allowed, and roughly 40% had some. General observations from the study: Some patients without response likewise showed low normalized clonal expansion. At doses 0.1 to 3.0 mg/kg, CD4+ and CD8+ clones expanded.

In regard to this clone: The antigen is unknown.

Libraries were prepared by immunoSEQ multiplex PCR; TCRdb keeps only in-frame clonotypes and omits some of them. The table includes around 80,000 clones, about 88% detected once. V dropped 1 base and J dropped 5 bases, with 12 bases sitting between them. CDR1 and CDR2 (germline): MGHRA, YSYEKL. The CDR3 is 15 residues long. The V and J genes are TRBV4-1 and TRBJ1-5; D uncertain. The sequence was obtained from an adult with an advanced solid tumor such as melanoma, head and neck, liver or kidney cancer. This material consisted of CD4+ or CD8+ T cells sorted from blood, taken in a trial of the OX40 agonist ivuxolimab. CDR3 amino acids: CASSQAGSGYQPQHF. The CDR3 DNA follows: TGCGCCAGCAGCCAAGCGGGGTCGGGGTATCAGCCCCAGCATTTT.